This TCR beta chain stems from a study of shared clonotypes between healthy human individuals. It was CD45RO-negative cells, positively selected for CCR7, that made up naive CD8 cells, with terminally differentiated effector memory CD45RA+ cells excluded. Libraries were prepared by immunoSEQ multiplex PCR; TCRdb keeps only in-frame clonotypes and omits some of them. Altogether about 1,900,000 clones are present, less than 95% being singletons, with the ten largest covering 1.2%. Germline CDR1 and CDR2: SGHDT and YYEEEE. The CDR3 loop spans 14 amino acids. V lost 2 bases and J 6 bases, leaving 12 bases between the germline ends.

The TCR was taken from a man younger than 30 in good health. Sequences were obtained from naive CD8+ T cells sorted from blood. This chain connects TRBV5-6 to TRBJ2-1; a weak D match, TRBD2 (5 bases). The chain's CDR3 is CASSLGLQLNEQFF. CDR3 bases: TGTGCCAGCAGCTTAGGACTTCAACTCAATGAGCAGTTCTTC.